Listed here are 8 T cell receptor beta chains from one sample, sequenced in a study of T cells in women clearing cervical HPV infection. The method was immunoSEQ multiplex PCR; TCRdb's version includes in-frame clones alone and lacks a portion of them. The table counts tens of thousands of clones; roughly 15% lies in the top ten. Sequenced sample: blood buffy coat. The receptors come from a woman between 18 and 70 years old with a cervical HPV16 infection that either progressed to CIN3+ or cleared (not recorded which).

Partial CDR3 DNA: TGCGCCAGCAGCTTGGGACAGTCCGACAATGAG. As protein: CASSLGQSDNE. In full, the CDR3 reads CASSLGQSDNEQFF. The chain couples TRBV5-1 to TRBJ2-1; TRBD1 is a possible D gene (5 bases). The read ends 3 residues before the CDR3 terminus; that terminus is restored from the germline J gene. Germline V lookup: CDR1 SGHRS, CDR2 YFSETQ. Trimming removed 0 bases from V and 5 bases from J, with 9 bases in between. The CDR3 totals 14 residues.

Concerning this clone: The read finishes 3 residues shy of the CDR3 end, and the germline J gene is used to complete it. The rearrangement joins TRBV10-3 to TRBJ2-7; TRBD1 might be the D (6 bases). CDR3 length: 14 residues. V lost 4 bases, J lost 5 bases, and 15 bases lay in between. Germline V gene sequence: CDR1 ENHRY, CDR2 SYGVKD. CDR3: CAISGSGTIHEQYF. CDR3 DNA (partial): TGTGCCATCAGTGGCTCCGGGACAATCCACGAG.

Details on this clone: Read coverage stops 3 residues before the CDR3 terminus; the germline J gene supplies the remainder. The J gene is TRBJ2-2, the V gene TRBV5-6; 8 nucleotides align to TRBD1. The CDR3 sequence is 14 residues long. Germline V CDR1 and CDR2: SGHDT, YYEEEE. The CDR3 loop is CASSRDRTNEKLFF. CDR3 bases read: TGTGCCAGCAGCCGGGACAGGACAAATGAAAAG.

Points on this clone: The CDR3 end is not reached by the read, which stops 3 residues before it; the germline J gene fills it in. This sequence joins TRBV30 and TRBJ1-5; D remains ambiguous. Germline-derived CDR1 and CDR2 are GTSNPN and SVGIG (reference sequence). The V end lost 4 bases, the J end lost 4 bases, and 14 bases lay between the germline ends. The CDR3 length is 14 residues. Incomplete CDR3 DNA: TGTGCCTGGACCTTGAAACAGAAAAATCAGCCC. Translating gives CAWTLKQKNQP. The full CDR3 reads CAWTLKQKNQPQHF. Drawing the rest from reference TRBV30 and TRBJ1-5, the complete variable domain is SQTIHQWPATLVQPVGSPLSLECTVEGTSNPNLYWYRQAAGRGLQLLFYSVGIGQISSEVPQNLSASRPQDRQFILSSKKLLLSDSGFYLCAWTLKQKNQPQHFGDGTRLSIL.

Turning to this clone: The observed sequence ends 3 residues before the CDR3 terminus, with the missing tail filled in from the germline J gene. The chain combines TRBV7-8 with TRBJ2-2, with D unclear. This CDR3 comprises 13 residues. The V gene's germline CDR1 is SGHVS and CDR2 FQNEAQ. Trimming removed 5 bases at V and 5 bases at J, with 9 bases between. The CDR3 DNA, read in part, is TGTGCCAGCAGCCTAAGAGAAACCGGGGAG. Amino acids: CASSLRETGE. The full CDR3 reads CASSLRETGELFF. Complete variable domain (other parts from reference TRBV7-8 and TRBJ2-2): GAGVSQSPRYKVAKRGQDVALRCDPISGHVSLFWYQQALGQGPEFLTYFQNEAQLDKSGLPSDRFFAERPEGSVSTLKIQRTQQEDSAVYLCASSLRETGELFFGEGSRLTVL.

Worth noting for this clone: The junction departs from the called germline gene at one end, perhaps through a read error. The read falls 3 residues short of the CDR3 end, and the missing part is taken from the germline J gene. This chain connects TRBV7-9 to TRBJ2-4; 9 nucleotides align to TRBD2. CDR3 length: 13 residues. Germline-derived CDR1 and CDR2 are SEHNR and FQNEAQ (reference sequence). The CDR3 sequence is CASSLAGARGQYF. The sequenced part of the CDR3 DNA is TGTGCCAGCAGTTTAGCGGGGGCACGGGGT.

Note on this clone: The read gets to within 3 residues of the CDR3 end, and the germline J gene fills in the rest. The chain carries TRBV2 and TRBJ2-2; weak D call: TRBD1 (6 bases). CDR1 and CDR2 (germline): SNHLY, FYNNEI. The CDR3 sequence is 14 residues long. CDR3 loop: CASRTGSTNEKLFF. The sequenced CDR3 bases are TGTGCCAGCAGGACAGGATCAACTAATGAAAAG.

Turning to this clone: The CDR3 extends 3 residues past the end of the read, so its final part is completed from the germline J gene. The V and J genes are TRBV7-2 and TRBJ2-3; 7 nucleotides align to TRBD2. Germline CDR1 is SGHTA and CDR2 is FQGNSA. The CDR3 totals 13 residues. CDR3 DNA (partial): TGTGCCAGCAGCTTTACTAGCGAGGAGACG. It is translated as CASSFTSEET. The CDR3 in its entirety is CASSFTSEETQYF.